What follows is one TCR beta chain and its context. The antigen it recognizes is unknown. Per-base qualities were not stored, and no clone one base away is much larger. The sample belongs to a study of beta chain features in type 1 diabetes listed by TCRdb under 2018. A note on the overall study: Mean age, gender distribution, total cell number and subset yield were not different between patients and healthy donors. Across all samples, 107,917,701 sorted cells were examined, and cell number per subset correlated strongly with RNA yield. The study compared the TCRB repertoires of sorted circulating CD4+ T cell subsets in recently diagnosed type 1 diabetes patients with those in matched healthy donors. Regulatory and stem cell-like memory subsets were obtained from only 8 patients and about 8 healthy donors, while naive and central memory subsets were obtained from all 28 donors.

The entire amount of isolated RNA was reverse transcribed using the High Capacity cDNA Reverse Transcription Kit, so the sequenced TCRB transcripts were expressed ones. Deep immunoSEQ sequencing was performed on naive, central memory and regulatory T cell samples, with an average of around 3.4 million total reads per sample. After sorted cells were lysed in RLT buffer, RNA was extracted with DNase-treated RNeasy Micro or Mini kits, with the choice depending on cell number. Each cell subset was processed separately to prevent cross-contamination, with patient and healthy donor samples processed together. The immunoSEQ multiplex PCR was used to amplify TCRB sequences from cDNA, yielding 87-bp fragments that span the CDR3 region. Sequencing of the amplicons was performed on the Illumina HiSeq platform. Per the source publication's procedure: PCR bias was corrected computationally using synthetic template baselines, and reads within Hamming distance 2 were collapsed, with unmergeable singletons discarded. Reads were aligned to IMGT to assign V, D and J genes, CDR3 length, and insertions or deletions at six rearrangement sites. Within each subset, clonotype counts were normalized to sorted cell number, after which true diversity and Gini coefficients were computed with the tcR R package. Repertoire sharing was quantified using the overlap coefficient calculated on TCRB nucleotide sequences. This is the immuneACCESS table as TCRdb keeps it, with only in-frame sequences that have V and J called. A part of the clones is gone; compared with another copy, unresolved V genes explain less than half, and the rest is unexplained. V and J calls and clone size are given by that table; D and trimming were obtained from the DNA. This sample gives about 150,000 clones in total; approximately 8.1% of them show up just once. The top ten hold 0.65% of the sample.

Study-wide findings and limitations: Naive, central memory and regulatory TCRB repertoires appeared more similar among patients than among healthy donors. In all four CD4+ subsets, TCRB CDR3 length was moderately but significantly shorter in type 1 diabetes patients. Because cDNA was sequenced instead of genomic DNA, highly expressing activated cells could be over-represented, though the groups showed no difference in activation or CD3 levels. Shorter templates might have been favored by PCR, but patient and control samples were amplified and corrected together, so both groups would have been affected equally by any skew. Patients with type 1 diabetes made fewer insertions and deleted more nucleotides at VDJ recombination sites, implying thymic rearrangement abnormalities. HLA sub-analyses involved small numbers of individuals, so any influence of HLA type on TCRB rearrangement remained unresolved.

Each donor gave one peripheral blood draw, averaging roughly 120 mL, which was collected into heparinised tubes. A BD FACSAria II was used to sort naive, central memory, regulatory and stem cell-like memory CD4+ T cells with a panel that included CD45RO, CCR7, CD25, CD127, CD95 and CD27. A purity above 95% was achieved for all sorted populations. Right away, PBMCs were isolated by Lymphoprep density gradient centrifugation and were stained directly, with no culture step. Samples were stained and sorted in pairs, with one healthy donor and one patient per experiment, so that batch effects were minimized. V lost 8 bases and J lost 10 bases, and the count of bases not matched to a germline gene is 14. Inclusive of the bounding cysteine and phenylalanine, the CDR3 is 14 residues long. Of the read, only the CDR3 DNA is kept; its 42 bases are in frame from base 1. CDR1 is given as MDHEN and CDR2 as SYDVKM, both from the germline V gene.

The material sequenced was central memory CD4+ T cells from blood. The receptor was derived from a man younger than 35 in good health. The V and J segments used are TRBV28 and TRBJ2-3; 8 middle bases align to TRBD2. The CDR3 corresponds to CASQGPGGVYAQYF. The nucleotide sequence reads TGTGCCAGCCAGGGCCCGGGAGGGGTATACGCGCAGTATTTT.